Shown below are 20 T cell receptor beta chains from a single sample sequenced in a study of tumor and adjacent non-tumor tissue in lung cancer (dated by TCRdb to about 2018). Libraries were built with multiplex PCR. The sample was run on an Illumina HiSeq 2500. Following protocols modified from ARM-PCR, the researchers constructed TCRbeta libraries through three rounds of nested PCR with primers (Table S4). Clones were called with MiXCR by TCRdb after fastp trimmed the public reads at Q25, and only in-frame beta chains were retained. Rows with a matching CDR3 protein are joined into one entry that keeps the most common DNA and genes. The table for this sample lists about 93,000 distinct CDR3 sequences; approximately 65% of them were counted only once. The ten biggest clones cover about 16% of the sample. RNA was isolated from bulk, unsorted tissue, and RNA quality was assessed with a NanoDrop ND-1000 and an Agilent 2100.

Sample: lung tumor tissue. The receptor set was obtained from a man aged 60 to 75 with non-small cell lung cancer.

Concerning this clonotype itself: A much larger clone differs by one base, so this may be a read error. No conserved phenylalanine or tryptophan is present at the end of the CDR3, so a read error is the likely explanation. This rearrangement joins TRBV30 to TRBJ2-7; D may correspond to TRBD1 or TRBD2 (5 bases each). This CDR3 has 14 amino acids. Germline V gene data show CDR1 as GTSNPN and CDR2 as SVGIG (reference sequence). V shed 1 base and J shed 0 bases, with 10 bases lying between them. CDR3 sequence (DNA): TGTGCCTGGAGTGGAGGGACGCGCTCCTACGAGCAGTACATC. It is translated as CAWSGGTRSYEQYI.

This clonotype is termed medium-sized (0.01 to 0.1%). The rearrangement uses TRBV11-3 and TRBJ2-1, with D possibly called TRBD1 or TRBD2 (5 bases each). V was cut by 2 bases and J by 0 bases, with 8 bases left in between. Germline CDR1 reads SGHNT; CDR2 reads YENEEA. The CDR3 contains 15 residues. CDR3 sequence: CASSLRGDSYNEQFF. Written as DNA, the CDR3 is TGTGCCAGCAGCTTAAGGGGAGACTCCTACAATGAGCAGTTCTTC.

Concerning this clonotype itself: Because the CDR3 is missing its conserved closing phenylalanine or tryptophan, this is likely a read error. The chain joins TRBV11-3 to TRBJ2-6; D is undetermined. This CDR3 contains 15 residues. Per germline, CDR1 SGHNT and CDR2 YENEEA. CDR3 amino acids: CSSTQHGSGANVLTS. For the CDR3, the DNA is TGTTCCAGCACCCAACATGGTTCTGGAGCCAACGTCCTGACTTCC.

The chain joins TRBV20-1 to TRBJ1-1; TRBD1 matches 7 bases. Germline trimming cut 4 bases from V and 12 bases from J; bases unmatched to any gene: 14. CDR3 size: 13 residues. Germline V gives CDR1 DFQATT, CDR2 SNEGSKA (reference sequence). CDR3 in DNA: TGCAGTGCTACTACAGGGGTGGCCACTGAGTCTTTCTTT. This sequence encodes CSATTGVATESFF.

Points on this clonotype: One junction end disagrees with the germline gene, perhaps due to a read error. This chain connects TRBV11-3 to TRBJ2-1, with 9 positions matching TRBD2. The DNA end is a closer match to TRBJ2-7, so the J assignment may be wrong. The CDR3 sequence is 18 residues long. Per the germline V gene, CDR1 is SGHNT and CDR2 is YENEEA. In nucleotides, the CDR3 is TGTGTCAGCAGCTTAGATAAGAGACTAGCGGCCTCCTACAATAAGCAGTACTTC. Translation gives CVSSLDKRLAASYNKQYF.

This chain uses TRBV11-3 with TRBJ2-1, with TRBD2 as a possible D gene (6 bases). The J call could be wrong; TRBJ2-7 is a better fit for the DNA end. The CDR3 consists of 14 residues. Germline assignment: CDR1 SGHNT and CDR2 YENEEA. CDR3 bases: TGTGCCAACAGACGGACTACTACGTCTACCGAGCAGTACTTC. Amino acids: CANRRTTTSTEQYF.

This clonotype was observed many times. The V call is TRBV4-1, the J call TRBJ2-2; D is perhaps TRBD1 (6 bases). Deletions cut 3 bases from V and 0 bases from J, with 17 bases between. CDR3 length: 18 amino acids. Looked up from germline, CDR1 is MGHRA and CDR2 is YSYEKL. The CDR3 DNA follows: TGCGCCAGCAGCCATCCCCCGACGGACAGATCGAACACCGGGGAGCTGTTTTTT. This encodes CASSHPPTDRSNTGELFF.

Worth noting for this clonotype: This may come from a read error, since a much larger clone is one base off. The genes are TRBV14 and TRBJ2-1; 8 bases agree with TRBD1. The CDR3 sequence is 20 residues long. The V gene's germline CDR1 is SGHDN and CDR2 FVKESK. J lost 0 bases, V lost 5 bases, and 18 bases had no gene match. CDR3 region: CASSSVGPGTGSSSYNEQFF. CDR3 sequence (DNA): TGTGCCAGCAGCTCCGTAGGTCCCGGGACAGGCAGTAGCTCCTACAATGAGCAGTTCTTC.

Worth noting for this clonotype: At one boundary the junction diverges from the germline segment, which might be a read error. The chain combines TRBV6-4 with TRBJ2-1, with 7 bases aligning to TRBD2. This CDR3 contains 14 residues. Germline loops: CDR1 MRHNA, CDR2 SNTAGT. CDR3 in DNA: TGTGCCAGCGGTGAATCGACTAGCTACTGTGAGCAGTTCTTC. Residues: CASGESTSYCEQFF.

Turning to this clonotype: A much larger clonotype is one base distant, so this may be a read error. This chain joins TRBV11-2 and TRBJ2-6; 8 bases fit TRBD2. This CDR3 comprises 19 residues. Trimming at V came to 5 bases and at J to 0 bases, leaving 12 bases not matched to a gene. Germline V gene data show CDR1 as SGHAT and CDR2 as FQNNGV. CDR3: CASSPTSGGVASGANVLTF. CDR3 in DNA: TGTGCCAGCAGCCCTACATCGGGAGGGGTAGCCTCTGGGGCCAACGTCCTGACTTTC.

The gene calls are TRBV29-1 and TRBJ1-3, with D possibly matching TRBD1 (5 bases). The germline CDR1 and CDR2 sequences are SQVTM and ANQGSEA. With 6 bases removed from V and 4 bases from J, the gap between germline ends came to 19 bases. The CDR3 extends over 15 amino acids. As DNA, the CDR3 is TGCAGCGTCACACTAGAGGGGAGATGCGGAAACACCATATATTTT. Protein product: CSVTLEGRCGNTIYF.

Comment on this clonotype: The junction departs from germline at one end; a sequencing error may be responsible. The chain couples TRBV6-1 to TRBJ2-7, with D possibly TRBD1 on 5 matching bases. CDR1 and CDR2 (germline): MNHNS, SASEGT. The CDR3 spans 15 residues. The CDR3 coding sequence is TGTGCCATCAGTTCTGGGGCGTTCGGCTCCTACGAGCAGTACTTC. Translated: CAISSGAFGSYEQYF.

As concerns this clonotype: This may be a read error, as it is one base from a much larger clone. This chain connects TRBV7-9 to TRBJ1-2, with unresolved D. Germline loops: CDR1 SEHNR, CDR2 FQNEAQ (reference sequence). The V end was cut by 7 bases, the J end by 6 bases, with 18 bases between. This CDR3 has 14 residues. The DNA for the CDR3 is TGTGCCAGCAACGGCGACTTTTGGAGTAATGGCTACACCTTC. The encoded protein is CASNGDFWSNGYTF.

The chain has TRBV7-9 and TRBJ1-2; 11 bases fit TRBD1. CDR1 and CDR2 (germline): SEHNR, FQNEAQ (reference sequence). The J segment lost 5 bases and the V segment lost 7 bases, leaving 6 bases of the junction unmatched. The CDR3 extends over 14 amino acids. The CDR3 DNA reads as TGTGCCAGCACCCCGGGACAGGGGGAGTATGGCTACACCTTC. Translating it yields CASTPGQGEYGYTF.

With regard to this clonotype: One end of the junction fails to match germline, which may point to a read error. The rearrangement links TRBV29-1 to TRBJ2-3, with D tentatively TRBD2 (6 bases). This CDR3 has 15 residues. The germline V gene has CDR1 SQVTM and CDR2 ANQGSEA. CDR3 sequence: CRERFDGRTTDTQFF. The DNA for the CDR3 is TGCAGAGAGCGTTTTGACGGGAGAACCACAGATACGCAGTTTTTT.

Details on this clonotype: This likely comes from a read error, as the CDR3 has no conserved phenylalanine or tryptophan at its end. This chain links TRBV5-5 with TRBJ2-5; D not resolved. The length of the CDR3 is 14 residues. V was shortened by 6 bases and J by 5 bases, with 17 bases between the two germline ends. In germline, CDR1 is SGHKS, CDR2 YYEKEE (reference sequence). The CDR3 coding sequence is TGTGCCAGCAACCTTACCCTCCTCGCGGAGACCCAGTACTAC. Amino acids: CASNLTLLAETQYY.

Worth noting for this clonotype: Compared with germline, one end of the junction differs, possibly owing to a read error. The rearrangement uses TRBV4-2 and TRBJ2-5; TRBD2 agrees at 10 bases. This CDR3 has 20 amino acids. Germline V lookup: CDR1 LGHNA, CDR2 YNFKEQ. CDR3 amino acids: CASSQIPLGGASGSQEIQYF. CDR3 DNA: TGTGCCAGCAGCCAAATTCCCCTCGGAGGTGCTAGCGGGAGCCAAGAGATCCAGTACTTC.

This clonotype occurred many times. CDR3 residues: CASRPRGGLPLIVYTGELFF. DNA of the CDR3: TGTGCCAGCAGACCTAGGGGGGGACTCCCTTTGATTGTTTACACCGGGGAGCTGTTTTTT. The chain links TRBV6-1 to TRBJ2-2; D is possibly TRBD2 (7 bases). The CDR3 extends over 20 amino acids. Per germline, CDR1 MNHNS and CDR2 SASEGT. Trimming cost V 6 bases and J 3 bases, with 29 bases left between them.

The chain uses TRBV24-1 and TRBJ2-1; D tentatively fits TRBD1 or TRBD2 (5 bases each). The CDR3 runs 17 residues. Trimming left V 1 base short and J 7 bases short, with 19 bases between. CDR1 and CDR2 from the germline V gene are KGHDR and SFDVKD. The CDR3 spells CATSDFLAGDRGNEQFF. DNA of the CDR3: TGTGCCACCAGTGATTTCCTAGCTGGGGACCGGGGTAATGAGCAGTTCTTC.

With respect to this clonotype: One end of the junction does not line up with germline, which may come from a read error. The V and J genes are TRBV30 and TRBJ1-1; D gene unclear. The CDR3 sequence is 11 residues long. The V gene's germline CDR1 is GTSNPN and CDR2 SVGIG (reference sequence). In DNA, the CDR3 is TGTGCCAGGAGCGGGAACACTGAAGCTTTCTTT. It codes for CARSGNTEAFF.